Reported below is one T cell receptor (beta chain). The antigen remains undetermined. The source of the sample is a study of cytotoxic CD8 clonotypes in ibrutinib-treated CLL. Turning to the study itself: An average of around 250,000 productive templates and 94,082 productive rearrangements was obtained per sample. Study-wide points: Rising at ibrutinib response, clonality subsequently fell back toward baseline at progression. Clonality was higher at baseline than in age-matched healthy donors and tracked circulating CD8+ T-cell counts. Public clonotypes, found uncommonly, either contracted or stayed stable on treatment.

Libraries were prepared by immunoSEQ multiplex PCR; TCRdb keeps only in-frame clonotypes and omits some of them. The repertoire holds some 28,000 clones, with around 57% as singletons. Looked up from germline, CDR1 is SEHNR and CDR2 is FQNEAQ (reference sequence). V gave up 5 bases and J gave up 4 bases, with 24 bases separating them. The CDR3 consists of 17 residues. This chain connects TRBV7-9 to TRBJ2-7, with D perhaps TRBD1 (6 bases). The receptor was derived from a human donor with chronic lymphocytic leukemia. The input for sequencing was PBMCs, taken before ibrutinib treatment. CDR3 coding DNA: TGTGCCAGCAGCCCCTGGGGTGCTGGACAGACTTCTTACGAGCAGTACTTC. Amino acids: CASSPWGAGQTSYEQYF.